These T cell receptor beta chains were read from a single sample in a study of blood T cell repertoires in COVID-19. Produced via immunoSEQ multiplex PCR; TCRdb's table is partial and in-frame only. This sample has 60,000 to 85,000 clones, with roughly 74% found just once. Sequencing was done on a sample of peripheral blood. Receptors originate from a human donor in a cohort sampled during active COVID-19. Each CDR3 is given with its conserved first and last residue. The order of the fields is J gene, V gene, CDR3 protein.

j_gene: TRBJ2-2; v_gene: TRBV7-7; CDR3aa: CASSLARETGELFF
j_gene: TRBJ2-1; v_gene: TRBV7-8; CDR3aa: CASSLALEAPSEQFF
j_gene: TRBJ1-5; v_gene: TRBV28; CDR3aa: CASTRPQGFNQPQHF
j_gene: TRBJ2-7; v_gene: TRBV6-5; CDR3aa: CASSFFRDSYEQYF
j_gene: TRBJ2-6; v_gene: TRBV19; CDR3aa: CASSIVRGFSGANVLTF
j_gene: TRBJ2-3; v_gene: TRBV3-1/TRBV3-2; CDR3aa: CASSQMTSAPTDTQYF
j_gene: TRBJ2-3; v_gene: TRBV5-1; CDR3aa: CASSYGGTSGTTSTDTQYF
j_gene: TRBJ2-3; v_gene: TRBV4-1; CDR3aa: CASSQEGGSLDTQYF
j_gene: TRBJ2-1; v_gene: TRBV5-1; CDR3aa: CASSLAQGNVDEQFF
j_gene: TRBJ1-2; v_gene: TRBV14; CDR3aa: CASSQVDSQNYGYTF
j_gene: TRBJ2-7; v_gene: TRBV28; CDR3aa: CASSLWSEQYF
j_gene: TRBJ2-7; v_gene: TRBV7-9; CDR3aa: CASSRQVYEQYF
j_gene: TRBJ1-1; v_gene: TRBV10-1; CDR3aa: CASSAGTAGAEAFF
j_gene: TRBJ2-7; v_gene: TRBV12-3/TRBV12-4; CDR3aa: CASSPGQGYEQYF
j_gene: TRBJ2-7; v_gene: TRBV7-9; CDR3aa: CASSLVGTSQHEQYF
j_gene: TRBJ1-4; v_gene: TRBV10-3; CDR3aa: CAISGGTGGEKLFF
j_gene: TRBJ2-7; v_gene: TRBV5-1; CDR3aa: CASSPRGTGQVYEQYF
j_gene: TRBJ2-7; v_gene: TRBV30; CDR3aa: CAWRASSYEQYF
j_gene: TRBJ2-2; v_gene: TRBV24-1; CDR3aa: CATGQHTGELFF
j_gene: TRBJ2-1; v_gene: TRBV27; CDR3aa: CASSSGLAGGPYNEQFF
j_gene: TRBJ1-3; v_gene: TRBV5-5; CDR3aa: CASSLVTGQAGNTIYF
j_gene: TRBJ1-1; v_gene: TRBV5-1; CDR3aa: CASSRDGGSNTEAFF
j_gene: TRBJ2-3; v_gene: TRBV29-1; CDR3aa: CSVERGQSTDTQYF
j_gene: TRBJ2-1; v_gene: TRBV6-2/TRBV6-3; CDR3aa: CASSYNRSKPSGNLDEQFF
j_gene: TRBJ2-7; v_gene: TRBV3-1/TRBV3-2; CDR3aa: CASSQRGKLYEQYF
j_gene: TRBJ2-3; v_gene: TRBV29-1; CDR3aa: CSAGGGTQYF
j_gene: TRBJ1-5; v_gene: TRBV7-2; CDR3aa: CASSPTTGGGQPQHF
j_gene: TRBJ2-5; v_gene: TRBV27; CDR3aa: CASSLLAGETQYF
j_gene: TRBJ1-3; v_gene: TRBV7-2; CDR3aa: CASSLDSSGGNTIYF
j_gene: TRBJ2-6; v_gene: TRBV18; CDR3aa: CASSPGVGPSGANVLTF
j_gene: TRBJ1-2; v_gene: TRBV30; CDR3aa: CAWRPRDRPWLGYTF
j_gene: TRBJ1-5; v_gene: TRBV7-2; CDR3aa: CASSLKVTGSYSNQPQHF
j_gene: TRBJ2-7; v_gene: TRBV30; CDR3aa: CAWSARYDEQYF
j_gene: TRBJ2-7; v_gene: TRBV27; CDR3aa: CASSLWGTSGYEQYF
j_gene: TRBJ1-3; v_gene: TRBV5-4; CDR3aa: CASSLDAYSGNTIYF
j_gene: TRBJ2-7; v_gene: TRBV5-1; CDR3aa: CASSLVSGSDEQYF
j_gene: TRBJ1-1; v_gene: TRBV5-4; CDR3aa: CASSVQQGARAEAFF
j_gene: TRBJ2-3; v_gene: TRBV3-1/TRBV3-2; CDR3aa: CASSLRPGQLTPSTDTQYF
j_gene: TRBJ1-3; v_gene: TRBV6-6; CDR3aa: CASSYTPPREGNTIYF
j_gene: TRBJ1-4; v_gene: TRBV6-5; CDR3aa: CASLRRGPTNEKLFF
j_gene: TRBJ1-1; v_gene: TRBV12-3/TRBV12-4; CDR3aa: CASSFPPTEAFF
j_gene: TRBJ2-3; v_gene: TRBV2; CDR3aa: CASSWDSVTDTQYF
j_gene: TRBJ1-1; v_gene: TRBV29-1; CDR3aa: CSVEPGTGAFF
j_gene: TRBJ1-6; v_gene: TRBV9; CDR3aa: CASSAAGGKDNSPLHF
j_gene: TRBJ2-2; v_gene: TRBV7-2; CDR3aa: CASSLGLAAGELFF
j_gene: TRBJ2-2; v_gene: TRBV2; CDR3aa: CASSEATSYLHRDKNTGELFF
j_gene: TRBJ2-7; v_gene: TRBV28; CDR3aa: CASSRTGSYEQYF
j_gene: TRBJ1-5; v_gene: TRBV6-2/TRBV6-3; CDR3aa: CASSYSPTGNQPQHF
j_gene: TRBJ1-2; v_gene: TRBV10-3; CDR3aa: CAISDTGTGKVGYTF
j_gene: TRBJ2-5; v_gene: TRBV28; CDR3aa: CASSSQTFQETQYF
j_gene: TRBJ1-2; v_gene: TRBV3-1/TRBV3-2; CDR3aa: CASSQGGNGYTF
j_gene: TRBJ2-5; v_gene: TRBV29-1; CDR3aa: CSVDEQGATSGETQYF
j_gene: TRBJ1-5; v_gene: TRBV6-5; CDR3aa: CATARTGGYQPQHF
j_gene: TRBJ2-7; v_gene: TRBV7-2; CDR3aa: CASSLAGQSYEQYF
j_gene: TRBJ1-6; v_gene: TRBV28; CDR3aa: CASSSTRGGDSPLHF
j_gene: TRBJ2-2; v_gene: TRBV30; CDR3aa: CAWSVAGAGAGELFF
j_gene: TRBJ1-2; v_gene: TRBV28; CDR3aa: CASSSGVPYGYTF
j_gene: TRBJ2-1; v_gene: TRBV25-1; CDR3aa: CASSGAAQGKGPYNEQFF
j_gene: TRBJ1-3; v_gene: TRBV6-6; CDR3aa: CASSPTGTSGNTIYF
j_gene: TRBJ2-5; v_gene: TRBV5-1; CDR3aa: CASRGPGTIQETQYF